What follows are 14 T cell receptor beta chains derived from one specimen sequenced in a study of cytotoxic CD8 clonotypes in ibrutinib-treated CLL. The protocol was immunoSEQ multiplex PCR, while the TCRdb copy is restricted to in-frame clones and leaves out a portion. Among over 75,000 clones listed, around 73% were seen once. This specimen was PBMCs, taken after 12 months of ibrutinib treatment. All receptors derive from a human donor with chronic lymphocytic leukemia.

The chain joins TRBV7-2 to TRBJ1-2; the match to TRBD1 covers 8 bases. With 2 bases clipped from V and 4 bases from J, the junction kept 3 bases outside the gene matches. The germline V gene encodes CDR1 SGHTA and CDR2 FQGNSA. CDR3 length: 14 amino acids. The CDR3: CASSLQTGGYGYTF. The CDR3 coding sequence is TGTGCCAGCAGCTTACAAACAGGGGGCTATGGCTACACCTTC.

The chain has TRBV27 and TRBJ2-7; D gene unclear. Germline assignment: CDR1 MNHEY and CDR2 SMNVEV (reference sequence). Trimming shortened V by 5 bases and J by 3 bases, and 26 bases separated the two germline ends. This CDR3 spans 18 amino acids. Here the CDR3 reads CASSRHPPRPESGYEQYF. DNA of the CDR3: TGTGCCAGCAGTCGCCACCCTCCCCGGCCGGAGTCAGGCTACGAGCAGTACTTC.

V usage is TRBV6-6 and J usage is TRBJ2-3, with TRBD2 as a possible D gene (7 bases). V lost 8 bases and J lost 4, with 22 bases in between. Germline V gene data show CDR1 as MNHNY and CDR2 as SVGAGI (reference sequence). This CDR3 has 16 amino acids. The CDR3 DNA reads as TGTGCCAGCCGTCCGGGGAGGGGGGGATTTTCAGATACGCAGTATTTT. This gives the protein CASRPGRGGFSDTQYF.

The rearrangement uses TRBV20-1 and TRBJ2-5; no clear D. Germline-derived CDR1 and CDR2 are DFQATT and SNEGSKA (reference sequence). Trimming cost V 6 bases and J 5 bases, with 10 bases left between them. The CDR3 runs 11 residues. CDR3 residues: CSAGTSETQYF. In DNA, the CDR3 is TGCAGTGCCGGAACTTCGGAGACCCAGTACTTC.

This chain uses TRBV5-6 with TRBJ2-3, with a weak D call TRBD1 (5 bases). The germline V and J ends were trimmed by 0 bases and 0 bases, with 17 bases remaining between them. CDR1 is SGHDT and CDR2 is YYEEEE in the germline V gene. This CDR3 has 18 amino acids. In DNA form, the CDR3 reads TGTGCCAGCAGCTTGGGGACCCGACAGTTTTTTAGCACAGATACGCAGTATTTT. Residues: CASSLGTRQFFSTDTQYF.

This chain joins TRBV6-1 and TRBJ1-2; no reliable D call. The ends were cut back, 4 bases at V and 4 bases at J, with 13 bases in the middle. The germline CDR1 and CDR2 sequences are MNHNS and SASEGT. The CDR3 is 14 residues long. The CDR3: CASSVSGDFYGYTF. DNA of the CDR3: TGTGCCAGCAGTGTCAGCGGCGACTTCTATGGCTACACCTTC.

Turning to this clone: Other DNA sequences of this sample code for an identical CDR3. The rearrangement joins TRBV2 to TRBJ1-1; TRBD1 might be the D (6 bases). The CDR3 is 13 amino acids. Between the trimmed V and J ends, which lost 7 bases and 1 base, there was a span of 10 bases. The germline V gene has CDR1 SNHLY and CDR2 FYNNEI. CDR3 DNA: TGTGCCAGCATTCTCAGGGGGAACACTGAAGCTTTCTTT. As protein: CASILRGNTEAFF.

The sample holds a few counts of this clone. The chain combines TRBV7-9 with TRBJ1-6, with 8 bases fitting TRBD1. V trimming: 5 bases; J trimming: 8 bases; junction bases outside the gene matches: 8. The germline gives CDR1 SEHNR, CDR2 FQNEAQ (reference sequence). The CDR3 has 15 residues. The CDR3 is CASSATDREDSPLHF. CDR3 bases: TGTGCCAGCAGCGCGACGGACAGGGAGGATTCACCCCTCCACTTT. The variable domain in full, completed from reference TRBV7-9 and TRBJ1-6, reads DTGVSQNPRHKITKRGQNVTFRCDPISEHNRLYWYRQTLGQGPEFLTYFQNEAQLEKSRLLSDRFSAERPKGSFSTLEIQRTEQGDSAMYLCASSATDREDSPLHFGNGTRLTVT.

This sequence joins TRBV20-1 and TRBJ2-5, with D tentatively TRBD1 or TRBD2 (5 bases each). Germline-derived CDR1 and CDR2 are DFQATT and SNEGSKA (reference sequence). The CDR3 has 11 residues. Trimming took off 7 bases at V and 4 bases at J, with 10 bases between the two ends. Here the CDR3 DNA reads TGCAGTGGGGGGTCCCGAGAGACCCAGTACTTC. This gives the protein CSGGSRETQYF.

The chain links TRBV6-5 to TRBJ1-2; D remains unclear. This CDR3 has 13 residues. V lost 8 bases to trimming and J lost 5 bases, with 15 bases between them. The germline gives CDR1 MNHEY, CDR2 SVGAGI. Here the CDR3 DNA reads TGTGCCAGCGGGCTGGCCCGCGATTATGGCTACACCTTC. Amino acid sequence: CASGLARDYGYTF.

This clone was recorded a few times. CDR3: CASSVVPQRLFF. CDR3 nucleotide sequence: TGTGCCAGCAGCGTAGTGCCCCAGCGCCTGTTCTTC. The chain recombines TRBV9 with TRBJ2-1, with D unclear. The CDR3 has 12 amino acids. Trimming shortened V by 0 bases and J by 15 bases, and 13 bases separated the two germline ends. Per the germline V gene, CDR1 is SGDLS and CDR2 is YYNGEE. Based on the CDR3 plus reference TRBV9 and TRBJ2-1, the full variable domain is DSGVTQTPKHLITATGQRVTLRCSPRSGDLSVYWYQQSLDQGLQFLIQYYNGEERAKGNILERFSAQQFPDLHSELNLSSLELGDSALYFCASSVVPQRLFFGPGTRLTVL.

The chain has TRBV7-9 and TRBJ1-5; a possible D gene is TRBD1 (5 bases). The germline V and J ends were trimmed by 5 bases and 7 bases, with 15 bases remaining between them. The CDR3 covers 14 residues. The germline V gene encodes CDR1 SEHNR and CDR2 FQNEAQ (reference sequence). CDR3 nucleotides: TGTGCCAGCAGCCTCTCTAAGGGGAACCAGCCCCAGCATTTT. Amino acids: CASSLSKGNQPQHF. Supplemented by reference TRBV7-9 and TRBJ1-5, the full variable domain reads DTGVSQNPRHKITKRGQNVTFRCDPISEHNRLYWYRQTLGQGPEFLTYFQNEAQLEKSRLLSDRFSAERPKGSFSTLEIQRTEQGDSAMYLCASSLSKGNQPQHFGDGTRLSIL.

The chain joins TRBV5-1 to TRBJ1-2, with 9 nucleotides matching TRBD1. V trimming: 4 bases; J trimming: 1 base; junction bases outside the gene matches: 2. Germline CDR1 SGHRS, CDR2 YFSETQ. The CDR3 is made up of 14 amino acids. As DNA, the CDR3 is TGCGCCAGCAGCCCGGGACAGGGTAACTATGGCTACACCTTC. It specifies CASSPGQGNYGYTF.

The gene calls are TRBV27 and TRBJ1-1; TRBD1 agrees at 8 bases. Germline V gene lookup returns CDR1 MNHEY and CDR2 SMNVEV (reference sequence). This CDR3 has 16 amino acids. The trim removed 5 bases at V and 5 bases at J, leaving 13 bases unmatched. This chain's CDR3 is CASSGRTGGPGTEAFF. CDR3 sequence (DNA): TGTGCCAGCAGTGGAAGAACAGGGGGGCCCGGAACTGAAGCTTTCTTT.